The 19 T cell receptor beta chains in this list originate from one sample, sequenced in a study of CD8+CD57+ T cells in acquired aplastic anemia. Researchers used genomic DNA as the template to profile TCR beta VDJ and CDR3. TCRdb re-called the reads with MiXCR, one entry per CDR3 protein. Here the sample spans some 280,000 distinct CDR3 sequences, roughly 50% being singletons. The material sequenced was sorted CD4+, CD8+, or CD8+CD57+ T cells (not recorded which) from PBMCs. These TCRs come from a human donor with severe aplastic anemia or a healthy control (not recorded which).

Details on this clonotype: Sequence at one end of the junction differs from germline and may be a read error. The chain has TRBV20-1 and TRBJ1-6, with D possibly TRBD1 on 5 matching bases. Germline V lookup: CDR1 DFQATT, CDR2 SNEGSKA (reference sequence). This CDR3 has 17 residues. In DNA, the CDR3 is TGCGGTGCTAGAAAGACGGGACCGGGAGAGGGTAATTCACCCCTCCACTTT. This sequence encodes CGARKTGPGEGNSPLHF.

This clonotype was picked up a small number of times. The CDR3 loop is CATSRDRSYEQYF. CDR3 sequence (DNA): TGTGCCACCAGCAGAGATCGCAGTTACGAGCAGTACTTC. The chain employs TRBV15 and TRBJ2-7; D gene unclear. The V end lost 0 bases, the J end lost 4 bases, and 7 bases lay between the germline ends. CDR3 length: 13 amino acids. Germline V lookup: CDR1 LNHNV, CDR2 YYDKDF (reference sequence).

Notes on this clonotype: The germline gene is not matched at one end of the junction; a read error may be the cause. The chain uses TRBV7-9 and TRBJ2-7; 8 nucleotides align to TRBD1. The CDR3 sequence is 13 residues long. CDR1 and CDR2 from the germline V gene are SEHNR and FQNEAQ (reference sequence). The CDR3 here is CASSLQTGDERYF. In DNA form, the CDR3 reads TGTGCCAGCAGCTTACAGACAGGGGACGAGCGGTACTTC.

The chain joins TRBV19 to TRBJ1-6; TRBD1 aligns across 9 bases. The CDR3 loop spans 16 amino acids. J lost 6 bases, V lost 4 bases, and 7 bases had no gene match. Germline CDR1 is LNHDA and CDR2 is SQIVND (reference sequence). The CDR3 coding sequence is TGTGCCAGTAGTACATTGGACAGGGGCGGTAATTCACCCCTCCACTTT. Encoded protein: CASSTLDRGGNSPLHF.

This clonotype was observed a handful of times. The chain has TRBV7-3 and TRBJ1-2; D unresolved. The CDR3 is 12 residues long. Germline CDR1 is SGHTA and CDR2 is FQGTGA. V was clipped by 2 bases and J by 7 bases, with 8 bases between them. For the CDR3, the DNA is TGTGCCAGCAGCTTAGAAGCACGTGGCTACACCTTC. Protein sequence: CASSLEARGYTF.

This clonotype came up many times. V is TRBV7-9 and J is TRBJ1-2; D possibly corresponds to TRBD1 (5 bases). This CDR3 comprises 15 residues. Trimming pared 5 bases from V and 0 bases from J, leaving 13 bases between. Germline loops: CDR1 SEHNR, CDR2 FQNEAQ (reference sequence). CDR3 loop: CASSPRGAANYGYTF. DNA for the CDR3: TGTGCCAGCAGCCCGAGGGGCGCTGCTAACTATGGCTACACCTTC.

The rearrangement joins TRBV7-9 to TRBJ1-2; tentative D call: TRBD1 (5 bases). The CDR3 is 13 residues long. Germline CDR1 reads SEHNR; CDR2 reads FQNEAQ (reference sequence). V was shortened by 2 bases and J by 6 bases, with 10 bases between the two germline ends. This CDR3 reads CASSLPPRDGYTF. The DNA of the CDR3 is TGTGCCAGCAGCTTACCTCCCAGGGATGGCTACACCTTC.

This clonotype was counted ten times or more. The V call is TRBV4-2, the J call TRBJ1-3, with D maybe TRBD1 (6 bases). The germline gives CDR1 LGHNA, CDR2 YNFKEQ. The CDR3 loop spans 17 amino acids. V was clipped by 0 bases and J by 0 bases, with 12 bases between them. In DNA form, the CDR3 reads TGTGCCAGCAGCCAAGATGCGACAGGCAACTCTGGAAACACCATATATTTT. It translates to CASSQDATGNSGNTIYF.

The genes are TRBV20-1 and TRBJ2-7; 10 positions agree with TRBD1. This CDR3 region has 15 residues. Germline lookup yields CDR1 DFQATT and CDR2 SNEGSKA (reference sequence). The ends lost 5 bases at V and 1 base at J; junction bases unmatched: 8. CDR3 bases: TGCAGTGCTTACTCCCGGGACAGGGGATCCTACGAGCAGTACTTC. It specifies CSAYSRDRGSYEQYF.

The chain combines TRBV19 with TRBJ2-5; perhaps TRBD2 as D (6 bases). The CDR3 spans 15 residues. Trimming took 4 bases from V and 5 from J, leaving 17 bases between them. Germline V lookup: CDR1 LNHDA, CDR2 SQIVND (reference sequence). The CDR3 bases are TGTGCCAGTAGTACCCTTGGGGGGTCTGAGGAGACCCAGTACTTC. Its protein product is CASSTLGGSEETQYF.

V usage is TRBV7-2 and J usage is TRBJ1-1; D is uncertain. Germline CDR1 and CDR2: SGHTA and FQGNSA. V lost 4 bases to trimming and J lost 4 bases, with 10 bases between them. The CDR3 spans 13 residues. CDR3 amino acids: CASSSTSLTEAFF. The CDR3 DNA sequence: TGTGCCAGCAGCTCGACATCCCTCACTGAAGCTTTCTTT.

This chain connects TRBV7-9 to TRBJ1-1; D not resolved. V dropped 3 bases and J dropped 1 base, with 6 bases sitting between them. The CDR3 spans 13 residues. Germline lookup yields CDR1 SEHNR and CDR2 FQNEAQ (reference sequence). The CDR3, as DNA: TGTGCCAGCAGCTTCCAGGCGAACACTGAAGCTTTCTTT. Amino acid sequence: CASSFQANTEAFF. The full variable domain, in which reference TRBV7-9 and TRBJ1-1 provide the parts outside the CDR3, is DTGVSQNPRHKITKRGQNVTFRCDPISEHNRLYWYRQTLGQGPEFLTYFQNEAQLEKSRLLSDRFSAERPKGSFSTLEIQRTEQGDSAMYLCASSFQANTEAFFGQGTRLTVV.

V and J are TRBV20-1 and TRBJ2-5, with TRBD1 as a possible D gene (5 bases). The CDR3 runs to 13 residues. The ends were cut back, 5 bases at V and 5 bases at J, with 15 bases in the middle. Per germline, CDR1 DFQATT and CDR2 SNEGSKA (reference sequence). CDR3 sequence: CSASGRAWETQYF. CDR3 in DNA: TGCAGTGCTTCGGGCAGGGCTTGGGAGACCCAGTACTTC.

The chain is built from TRBV24-1 and TRBJ2-7; D is unresolved. V was shortened by 7 bases and J by 0 bases, with 9 bases between the two germline ends. This CDR3 comprises 13 residues. Looked up from germline, CDR1 is KGHDR and CDR2 is SFDVKD. The CDR3 loop reads CATSDHYSYEQYF. The CDR3 coding sequence is TGTGCCACCAGCGACCATTACTCCTACGAGCAGTACTTC.

V gene TRBV5-1 combines with J gene TRBJ2-1, with D possibly matching TRBD1 (6 bases). The CDR3 length is 15 residues. Between the trimmed V and J ends, which lost 3 bases and 6 bases, there was a span of 16 bases. Germline assignment: CDR1 SGHRS and CDR2 YFSETQ. The CDR3 here is CASSSGTPLANEQFF. Here the CDR3 DNA reads TGCGCCAGCAGCTCCGGGACACCCCTTGCCAATGAGCAGTTCTTC.

The gene calls are TRBV2 and TRBJ2-5; possible D gene TRBD2, 5 bases. V shed 8 bases and J shed 5 bases, with 15 bases lying between them. This CDR3 has 13 residues. The germline gives CDR1 SNHLY, CDR2 FYNNEI. The CDR3 region has the DNA TGTGCCAGCCAATGGGCGTCGGGGGAGACCCAGTACTTC. Its translation is CASQWASGETQYF.

The genes are TRBV20-1 and TRBJ1-3; D is perhaps TRBD1 (5 bases). The CDR3 loop spans 13 amino acids. The V gene lost 4 bases and the J gene lost 0 bases, with 7 bases spanning the gap. Looked up from germline, CDR1 is DFQATT and CDR2 is SNEGSKA (reference sequence). This CDR3 is CSAKGTSGNTIYF. In nucleotides, the CDR3 is TGCAGTGCTAAGGGGACCTCTGGAAACACCATATATTTT.

To note about this clonotype: A much bigger clone sits one base away, suggesting this may be a read error. The genes are TRBV6-1 and TRBJ1-2; 9 bases map to TRBD1. CDR1 is MNHNS, CDR2 SASEGT, per germline. This CDR3 is built from 12 residues. The chain's CDR3 is CTSSRTGAGYTF. CDR3 coding DNA: TGTACCAGCAGTAGGACAGGGGCGGGCTACACCTTC.

The chain recombines TRBV19 with TRBJ2-7; no clear D. This CDR3 spans 14 amino acids. Germline V gives CDR1 LNHDA, CDR2 SQIVND (reference sequence). V was trimmed by 2 bases and J by 3 bases, leaving 11 bases between them. In DNA form, the CDR3 reads TGTGCCAGTAGTATAAGAGGTCCCTTCTACGAGCAGTACTTC. Amino acids: CASSIRGPFYEQYF.